Below, 29 T cell receptor beta chains from the same sample are listed, as sequenced in a study of T cells in narcolepsy. Using immunoSEQ multiplex PCR, the repertoire was profiled, and TCRdb retains in-frame clones only, with some absent. The repertoire consists of approximately 30,000 clones, with around four fifths occurring once and the leading ten covering about 1.1%. Sequenced sample: CD45RA- memory CD4+ T cells from PBMCs. Receptors were obtained from a human donor with narcolepsy.

V and J are TRBV10-2 and TRBJ2-7; 12 nucleotides align to TRBD2. The ends lost 3 bases at V and 7 bases at J; junction bases unmatched: 1. CDR3 length: 13 amino acids. The V gene's germline CDR1 is WSHSY and CDR2 SAAADI. CDR3 bases: TGCGCCAGCAGTGAAACTAGCGGGAGGGAGCAGTACTTC. This gives the protein CASSETSGREQYF.

The chain carries TRBV5-1 and TRBJ1-2; possibly TRBD1 for D (5 bases). V lost 2 bases to trimming and J lost 3 bases, with 8 bases between them. CDR3 length equals 13 residues. Germline V gives CDR1 SGHRS, CDR2 YFSETQ. The CDR3 sequence is CASSFQGDYGYTF. CDR3 in DNA: TGCGCCAGCAGCTTCCAGGGTGACTATGGCTACACCTTC.

CDR3 DNA sequence: TGCGCCAGCAGCTTAGGTGGGACTAGCGGGAGTGAGACCCAGTACTTC. Protein sequence: CASSLGGTSGSETQYF. The rearrangement uses TRBV5-1 and TRBJ2-5, with 14 positions matching TRBD2. Germline-derived CDR1 and CDR2 are SGHRS and YFSETQ. Losses at the gene ends were 2 bases for V and 5 bases for J; bases not matched to a gene: 5. This CDR3 is built from 16 residues.

The rearrangement uses TRBV28 and TRBJ2-3; 8 bases line up with TRBD1. The CDR3 loop spans 17 amino acids. Germline assignment: CDR1 MDHEN and CDR2 SYDVKM. V dropped 6 bases and J dropped 6; count of bases not matched to a gene: 17. CDR3 in amino acids: CASSRDAPGGAGDTQYF. The CDR3 DNA follows: TGTGCCAGCAGCCGAGACGCACCAGGGGGCGCAGGGGATACGCAGTATTTT.

The chain is built from TRBV30 and TRBJ1-2, with 8 positions matching TRBD1. The V gene's germline CDR1 is GTSNPN and CDR2 SVGIG (reference sequence). The CDR3 contains 13 residues. CDR3 protein: CARDTRGRGGYTF. CDR3 nucleotides: TGTGCTAGGGATACCAGGGGGCGCGGAGGCTACACCTTC.

A single count supports this clone. The chain links TRBV4-1 to TRBJ1-4; D is undetermined. Trimming removed 1 base from V and 7 bases from J, with 13 bases in between. Germline V gene lookup returns CDR1 MGHRA and CDR2 YSYEKL. The CDR3 is 15 amino acids. The CDR3 sequence is CASSQVGGPTEKLFF. The CDR3 DNA reads as TGCGCCAGCAGCCAAGTCGGAGGGCCGACTGAAAAACTGTTTTTT.

There are a few counts of this clone. This chain links TRBV6-1 with TRBJ1-1; D is ambiguous. Germline V gene sequence: CDR1 MNHNS, CDR2 SASEGT. CDR3 length: 12 residues. V was shortened by 7 bases and J by 2 bases, with 8 bases between the two germline ends. The CDR3 protein is CASTSYNTEAFF. CDR3 coding DNA: TGTGCCAGCACCTCTTATAACACTGAAGCTTTCTTT.

This clone was seen a single time. V usage is TRBV5-1 and J usage is TRBJ1-1; D gene unclear. The germline V gene encodes CDR1 SGHRS and CDR2 YFSETQ. The CDR3 has 17 amino acids. With 3 bases removed from V and 0 bases from J, the gap between germline ends came to 18 bases. The CDR3 nucleotides read TGCGCCAGCAGCTCGGACTCTGCTGGGCACATGAACACTGAAGCTTTCTTT. Its translation is CASSSDSAGHMNTEAFF. The variable domain in full, completed from reference TRBV5-1 and TRBJ1-1, reads KAGVTQTPRYLIKTRGQQVTLSCSPISGHRSVSWYQQTPGQGLQFLFEYFSETQRNKGNFPGRFSGRQFSNSRSEMNVSTLELGDSALYLCASSSDSAGHMNTEAFFGQGTRLTVV.

This rearrangement joins TRBV5-1 to TRBJ1-5; D remains ambiguous. Germline V gene lookup returns CDR1 SGHRS and CDR2 YFSETQ. Trimming removed 4 bases from V and 2 bases from J, with 10 bases in between. The CDR3 spans 14 residues. The CDR3 DNA follows: TGCGCCAGCAGCCTGGATGCTGGCAATCAGCCCCAGCATTTT. Amino acid sequence: CASSLDAGNQPQHF.

This rearrangement joins TRBV28 to TRBJ2-5; D is ambiguous. Trimming pared 5 bases from V and 3 bases from J, leaving 10 bases between. The CDR3 sequence is 13 residues long. In germline, CDR1 is MDHEN, CDR2 SYDVKM. CDR3 region: CASSPPSEETQYF. The CDR3 DNA reads as TGTGCCAGCAGTCCCCCATCGGAAGAGACCCAGTACTTC.

V gene TRBV7-8 combines with J gene TRBJ2-7; 7 bases fit TRBD1. The CDR3 contains 15 residues. Germline-derived CDR1 and CDR2 are SGHVS and FQNEAQ. V gave up 1 base and J gave up 0 bases; unmatched junction bases: 3. The CDR3 DNA reads as TGTGCCAGCAGCTTAGTCCGGGACAGCTCCTACGAGCAGTACTTC. This gives the protein CASSLVRDSSYEQYF.

The genes are TRBV7-9 and TRBJ1-4; D unclear. This CDR3 contains 15 residues. V was trimmed by 0 bases and J by 8 bases, leaving 13 bases between them. Germline lookup yields CDR1 SEHNR and CDR2 FQNEAQ (reference sequence). The CDR3: CASSLAAGGSEKLFF. In DNA form, the CDR3 reads TGTGCCAGCAGCTTAGCGGCTGGAGGAAGCGAAAAACTGTTTTTT.

This clone was seen more than once but under ten times. This rearrangement joins TRBV7-2 to TRBJ1-5, with a possible D match to TRBD1 (5 bases). Germline V gene sequence: CDR1 SGHTA, CDR2 FQGNSA. V lost 4 bases to trimming and J lost 4 bases, with 8 bases between them. CDR3 length equals 13 residues. The CDR3 bases are TGTGCCAGCAGCTCGGACACTAATCAGCCCCAGCATTTT. It codes for CASSSDTNQPQHF.

The rearrangement links TRBV28 to TRBJ2-5, with D perhaps TRBD2 (5 bases). TRBJ2-7 matches the DNA end more closely, so the J call is doubtful. Germline V gives CDR1 MDHEN, CDR2 SYDVKM. The CDR3 loop spans 12 amino acids. The CDR3 loop reads CATREGTYEQYF. CDR3 coding DNA: TGTGCCACCCGTGAGGGAACCTACGAGCAGTACTTC.

The chain employs TRBV30 and TRBJ2-2; the match to TRBD1 covers 7 bases. Germline V gene data show CDR1 as GTSNPN and CDR2 as SVGIG (reference sequence). With V trimmed by 4 bases and J by 5 bases, 7 bases remained unmatched. This CDR3 comprises 14 residues. The CDR3: CAWKQQGNTGELFF. The CDR3 DNA follows: TGTGCCTGGAAGCAACAGGGGAATACCGGGGAGCTGTTTTTT.

This clone was seen a few times. V is TRBV10-1 and J is TRBJ2-2, with D hard to call. The CDR3 contains 13 residues. Germline-derived CDR1 and CDR2 are WNHNN and SYGVQD (reference sequence). The V end lost 7 bases, the J end lost 1 base, and 7 bases lay between the germline ends. The CDR3 DNA reads as TGCGCCAGCACCTCAGGGAACACCGGGGAGCTGTTTTTT. Its translation: CASTSGNTGELFF.

The chain couples TRBV28 to TRBJ2-1, with 8 bases aligning to TRBD2. Per germline, CDR1 MDHEN and CDR2 SYDVKM. Trimming took 1 base from V and 8 from J; bases not matched to a gene: 7. The length of the CDR3 is 15 residues. The DNA for the CDR3 is TGTGCCAGCAGTTTATTATCGGGGGGGGCGCATGAGCAGTTCTTC. It translates to CASSLLSGGAHEQFF.

The gene calls are TRBV21-1 and TRBJ1-2; TRBD1 is the table's D call, not checked against the DNA. TRBV21-1 is deemed a pseudogene. This CDR3 is built from 17 residues. Here the CDR3 reads CASSNRARQGIFYGYTF. The CDR3 DNA sequence: TGTGCCAGCAGCAATCGGGCCAGACAGGGGATTTTCTATGGCTACACCTTC.

This clone was observed a handful of times. The chain has TRBV28 and TRBJ2-2; TRBD2 matches 15 bases. The ends lost 6 bases at V and 7 bases at J; junction bases unmatched: 6. Germline V CDR1 and CDR2: MDHEN, SYDVKM. The CDR3 sequence is 16 residues long. CDR3 nucleotide sequence: TGTGCCAGCAGCCGGACTAGCGGGAGGGGGGTCGGGGAGCTGTTTTTT. It encodes CASSRTSGRGVGELFF.

This clone was recorded a few times. The J gene is TRBJ2-7, the V gene TRBV6-1; the match to TRBD2 covers 9 bases. There are 12 residues in the CDR3. The V gene's germline CDR1 is MNHNS and CDR2 SASEGT. Unmatched junction bases numbered 4, after V lost 8 bases and J lost 5 bases. This chain's CDR3 is CASAGGENEQYF. CDR3 DNA sequence: TGTGCCAGCGCGGGGGGGGAAAACGAGCAGTACTTC.

This chain uses TRBV18 with TRBJ1-5, with 9 positions matching TRBD1. CDR1 KGHSH and CDR2 LQKENI come from the germline V gene. V was pared by 5 bases and J by 3 bases, with 5 bases of the junction left unmatched. This CDR3 has 15 amino acids. CDR3 amino acids: CASSSGQGLNQPQHF. CDR3 in DNA: TGTGCCAGCTCATCGGGACAGGGACTCAATCAGCCCCAGCATTTT.

The CDR3 here is CASSYSGGRGAFF. Written as DNA, the CDR3 is TGTGCCAGCAGTTACTCAGGGGGCAGGGGAGCTTTCTTT. The gene calls are TRBV6-5 and TRBJ1-1, with 7 bases identical to TRBD1. CDR1 and CDR2 (germline): MNHEY, SVGAGI. CDR3 length equals 13 residues. V was clipped by 0 bases and J by 10 bases; unmatched bases: 5.

The genes are TRBV18 and TRBJ1-1; D might be TRBD1 (5 bases). Looked up from germline, CDR1 is KGHSH and CDR2 is LQKENI. With 1 base removed from V and 3 bases from J, the gap between germline ends came to 6 bases. CDR3 length: 13 amino acids. The CDR3 coding sequence is TGTGCCAGCTCACCACAACAGGACACTGAAGCTTTCTTT. Translating gives CASSPQQDTEAFF.

The chain carries TRBV30 and TRBJ1-1; TRBD1 agrees at 7 bases. CDR1 and CDR2 from the germline V gene are GTSNPN and SVGIG (reference sequence). The trim removed 3 bases at V and 5 bases at J, leaving 6 bases unmatched. This CDR3 is built from 13 residues. The CDR3 reads CAWRQGRQTEAFF. The CDR3 DNA sequence: TGTGCCTGGAGACAGGGGCGGCAGACTGAAGCTTTCTTT.

V is TRBV25-1 and J is TRBJ1-2; D is uncertain. The CDR3 is 14 amino acids. Trimming left V 8 bases short and J 1 base short, with 14 bases between. CDR1 MGHDK and CDR2 SYGVNS come from the germline V gene. CDR3: CASGSHGRNYGYTF. The CDR3 region has the DNA TGTGCCAGCGGTTCCCACGGCCGTAACTATGGCTACACCTTC.

As for this clone: Relative to the germline gene, one junction end is altered; a read error may explain this. The chain uses TRBV7-9 and TRBJ2-3, with TRBD2 identical over 8 bases. Germline V gene data show CDR1 as SEHNR and CDR2 as FQNEAQ (reference sequence). The CDR3 is made up of 16 amino acids. CDR3 bases: TGTACCAGCAGCCAAAGGCGAACGGGGGGGACAGATACGCAGTATTTT. Protein: CTSSQRRTGGTDTQYF. The full variable domain, rest sourced from reference TRBV7-9 and TRBJ2-3, is DTGVSQNPRHKITKRGQNVTFRCDPISEHNRLYWYRQTLGQGPEFLTYFQNEAQLEKSRLLSDRFSAERPKGSFSTLEIQRTEQGDSAMYLCTSSQRRTGGTDTQYFGPGTRLTVL.

The V gene is TRBV5-1, the J gene TRBJ1-1, with 8 nucleotides matching TRBD1. The CDR3 runs to 14 residues. CDR1 and CDR2 (germline): SGHRS, YFSETQ. With 2 bases clipped from V and 5 bases from J, the junction kept 5 bases outside the gene matches. The DNA for the CDR3 is TGCGCCAGCAGCTTTAGACAGGGGCGTACTGAAGCTTTCTTT. This codes for CASSFRQGRTEAFF.

This chain joins TRBV5-4 and TRBJ2-1; maybe TRBD1 (8 bases). The CDR3 sequence is 16 residues long. V was clipped by 4 bases and J by 5 bases, with 19 bases between them. Germline V lookup: CDR1 SGHNT, CDR2 YYREEE (reference sequence). CDR3 residues: CASSAPGQGGDNEQFF. DNA of the CDR3: TGTGCCAGCAGCGCCCCTGGACAGGGAGGGGACAATGAGCAGTTCTTC.

This chain joins TRBV6-5 and TRBJ2-7; a weak D match, TRBD1 (6 bases). Per germline, CDR1 MNHEY and CDR2 SVGAGI. The CDR3 loop spans 13 amino acids. Trimming removed 6 bases from V and 2 bases from J, with 11 bases in between. CDR3 coding DNA: TGTGCCAGCAGACGACAGGTAACCTACGAGCAGTACTTC. It encodes CASRRQVTYEQYF.